This T cell receptor (beta chain) was captured in a study of T-cell memory formation after mild COVID-19. TCRalpha and TCRbeta libraries used 5'RACE with constant-segment primers and UMIs. TCRdb used MiXCR to reprocess the 5' RACE reads, holding one entry per CDR3 protein. The profile covers hundreds of thousands of distinct CDR3 sequences, with less than 25% appearing a single time and around 9.2% taken by the ten largest. This clonotype was counted only a few times. The sample was PBMCs or a T cell subset sorted from them (not recorded which). This TCR was recovered from an adult woman who had mild COVID-19 (a few samples of this study predate the infection). Cell type and time point are not known.

This chain's CDR3 is CASSLVSGQLYEQYF. The CDR3 nucleotides are TGTGCCAGCAGCTTGGTCTCGGGACAGCTTTACGAGCAGTACTTC. The V gene is TRBV5-6, the J gene TRBJ2-7; 7 nucleotides match TRBD1. CDR3 length: 15 residues. The V gene's germline CDR1 is SGHDT and CDR2 YYEEEE. The trim removed 0 bases at V and 4 bases at J, leaving 7 bases unmatched.